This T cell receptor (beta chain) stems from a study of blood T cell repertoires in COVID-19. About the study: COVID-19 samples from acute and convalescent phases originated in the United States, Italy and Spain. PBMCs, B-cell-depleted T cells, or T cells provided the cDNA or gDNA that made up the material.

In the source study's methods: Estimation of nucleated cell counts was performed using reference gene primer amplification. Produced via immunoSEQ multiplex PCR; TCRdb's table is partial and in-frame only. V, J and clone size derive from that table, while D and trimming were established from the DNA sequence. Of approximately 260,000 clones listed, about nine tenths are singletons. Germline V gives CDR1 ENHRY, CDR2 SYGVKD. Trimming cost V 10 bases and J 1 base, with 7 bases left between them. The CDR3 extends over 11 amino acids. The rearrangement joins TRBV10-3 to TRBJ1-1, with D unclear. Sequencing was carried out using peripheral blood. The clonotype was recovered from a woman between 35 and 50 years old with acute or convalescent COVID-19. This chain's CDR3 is CATTQNTEAFF. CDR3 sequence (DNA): TGTGCCACCACACAGAACACTGAAGCTTTCTTT.